This TCR delta chain is from a study of Vδ1+ human thymocytes. Overall study results and limits: Thymic TRG and TRD repertoires appeared highly polyclonal, with Gaussian CDR3 length distributions.

Sequences come from RNA converted to cDNA by reverse transcription. The CDR3 regions were amplified by multiplex PCR from V-gene primers to a constant-region primer. TCRdb reanalysed the multiplex PCR reads with CATT. The table has more than 45,000 delta-chain clones, about 14% seen once; the top ten hold 0.3% to 0.45%. The CDR3 is 21 residues long. The germline gives CDR1 TSWWSYY, CDR2 QGS. The ends lost 9 bases at V and 0 bases at J; junction bases unmatched: 25. This clone was recorded a few times. Its antigen is not known. The sequence came from a girl less than two years old who had congenital heart surgery. The chain combines TRDV1 with TRDJ1, with TRDD3 matching over 10 bases. The material sequenced was Vdelta1+ gamma-delta thymocytes from the thymus. Specified subset: FACS-sorted CD3+ TCRalphabeta- TCRVdelta1+ TCRVdelta2- thymocytes. Here the CDR3 reads CALRTSPTNWGMIEYTDKLIF. The DNA for the CDR3 is TGTGCTCTCCGGACGTCCCCTACGAACTGGGGGATGATTGAGTACACCGATAAACTCATCTTT.